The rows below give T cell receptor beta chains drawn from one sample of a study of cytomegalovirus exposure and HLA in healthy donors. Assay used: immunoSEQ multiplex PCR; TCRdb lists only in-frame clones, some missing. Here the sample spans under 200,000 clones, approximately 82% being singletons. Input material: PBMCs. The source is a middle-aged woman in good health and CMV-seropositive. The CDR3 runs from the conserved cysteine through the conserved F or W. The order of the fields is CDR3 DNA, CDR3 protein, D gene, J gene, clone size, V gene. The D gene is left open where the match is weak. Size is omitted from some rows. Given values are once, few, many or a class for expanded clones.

CDR3nt: TGTGCCAGCAGCTTGGACGGCACAGGTACGGATTACTTC
CDR3aa: CASSLDGTGTDYF
d_gene: .
j_gene: TRBJ2-4
abundance: few
v_gene: TRBV5-4

CDR3nt: TGTGCCAGCAGCCGGGGGACCTTCCGGCGGGAGACCCAGTACTTC
CDR3aa: CASSRGTFRRETQYF
d_gene: .
j_gene: TRBJ2-5
abundance: .
v_gene: TRBV11-2

CDR3nt: TGTGCCAGCAGCCCACTAGACAGGGTGCAGTATTTT
CDR3aa: CASSPLDRVQYF
d_gene: TRBD1
j_gene: TRBJ2-3
abundance: .
v_gene: TRBV7-6

CDR3nt: TGTTCCAGCAGCCTAGGACAACCTGGAGGGGACACTGAAGCTTTCTTT
CDR3aa: CSSSLGQPGGDTEAFF
d_gene: .
j_gene: TRBJ1-1
abundance: .
v_gene: TRBV7-9

CDR3nt: TGCGCCAGCAGCCAAGAGTTCGGGTCCTACGAGCAGTACTTC
CDR3aa: CASSQEFGSYEQYF
d_gene: .
j_gene: TRBJ2-7
abundance: .
v_gene: TRBV4-1

CDR3nt: TGTGCTAGTGGTTTGCTAGAAGCGGGCACAGAGACCCAGTACTTC
CDR3aa: CASGLLEAGTETQYF
d_gene: .
j_gene: TRBJ2-5
abundance: .
v_gene: TRBV12-5

CDR3nt: TGTGCCAGCAGTGAATCCCGGGACAGCTCCTACGAGCAGTACTTC
CDR3aa: CASSESRDSSYEQYF
d_gene: TRBD1
j_gene: TRBJ2-7
abundance: .
v_gene: TRBV25-1

CDR3nt: TGTGCCTGGAGTGTGCCGGGTATGGGTCGACCCACAGATACGCAGTATTTT
CDR3aa: CAWSVPGMGRPTDTQYF
d_gene: .
j_gene: TRBJ2-3
abundance: .
v_gene: TRBV30

CDR3nt: TGTGCCAGCAGTGGCGGGGTTGCCCGAGAGACCCAGTACTTC
CDR3aa: CASSGGVARETQYF
d_gene: .
j_gene: TRBJ2-5
abundance: .
v_gene: TRBV6-5

CDR3nt: TGTGCCAGCAGAACCGGGACAGGGGCCCATGAGCAGTTCTTC
CDR3aa: CASRTGTGAHEQFF
d_gene: TRBD1
j_gene: TRBJ2-1
abundance: few
v_gene: TRBV5-8

CDR3nt: TGCGCCAGCAGTGAACGGCTGGGCAGGTGTTCTGAAAAACTGTTTTTT
CDR3aa: CASSERLGRCSEKLFF
d_gene: .
j_gene: TRBJ1-4
abundance: .
v_gene: TRBV10-1

CDR3nt: TGTGCCAGTCGGGGGTGGGGGGGGAGGTACAATGAGCAGTTCTTC
CDR3aa: CASRGWGGRYNEQFF
d_gene: TRBD2
j_gene: TRBJ2-1
abundance: .
v_gene: TRBV11-2

CDR3nt: TGTGCCAGCGCCGATTCTGGGACAGGGGGTAACACCGGGGAGCTGTTTTTT
CDR3aa: CASADSGTGGNTGELFF
d_gene: TRBD1
j_gene: TRBJ2-2
abundance: .
v_gene: TRBV7-9

CDR3nt: TGTGCCAGCAGTGCCGGGGCAGGGGGGCTCAAGGACAATCAGCCCCAGCATTTT
CDR3aa: CASSAGAGGLKDNQPQHF
d_gene: TRBD1
j_gene: TRBJ1-5
abundance: .
v_gene: TRBV2

CDR3nt: TGCGCCAGCAGGCGGGCTAGCGAGGCAGATACGCAGTATTTT
CDR3aa: CASRRASEADTQYF
d_gene: .
j_gene: TRBJ2-3
abundance: .
v_gene: TRBV5-1

CDR3nt: TGTGCCAGCAGCTTCCAGGTCTCTAATGAAAAACTGTTTTTT
CDR3aa: CASSFQVSNEKLFF
d_gene: .
j_gene: TRBJ1-4
abundance: .
v_gene: TRBV11-2

CDR3nt: TGCAGCGTGGGGGACAGGGGGCTGGCGGTGGGAGCTTTCTTT
CDR3aa: CSVGDRGLAVGAFF
d_gene: TRBD1
j_gene: TRBJ1-1
abundance: few
v_gene: TRBV29-1

CDR3nt: TGCAGCGGGACACAGGGCGGGGAAAAACTGTTTTTT
CDR3aa: CSGTQGGEKLFF
d_gene: .
j_gene: TRBJ1-4
abundance: .
v_gene: TRBV29-1

CDR3nt: TGTGCCAGCTCAGCTGGGACTAGCGGGGCCAACTACAATGAGCAGTTCTTC
CDR3aa: CASSAGTSGANYNEQFF
d_gene: TRBD2
j_gene: TRBJ2-1
abundance: .
v_gene: TRBV18

CDR3nt: TGCGCCAGCAGCTCGGGACAGAACAGAGCTAACTATGGCTACACCTTC
CDR3aa: CASSSGQNRANYGYTF
d_gene: TRBD1
j_gene: TRBJ1-2
abundance: .
v_gene: TRBV5-1

CDR3nt: TGTGCCAGCAGCATCCGGGCCAGGCCCCAGGGTTCGCAGTACTTC
CDR3aa: CASSIRARPQGSQYF
d_gene: .
j_gene: TRBJ2-7
abundance: .
v_gene: TRBV28

CDR3nt: TGTGCCAGCTCACCGGGCCTCAATCAGCCCCAGCATTTT
CDR3aa: CASSPGLNQPQHF
d_gene: .
j_gene: TRBJ1-5
abundance: .
v_gene: TRBV18

CDR3nt: TGTGCCATCAGTGTCTCCGGGACAGGGGTCTACGAGCAGTACTTC
CDR3aa: CAISVSGTGVYEQYF
d_gene: TRBD1
j_gene: TRBJ2-7
abundance: .
v_gene: TRBV10-3

CDR3nt: TGTGCCAGCGACAAGAATGAGGCGGGAAAAGATACGCAGTATTTT
CDR3aa: CASDKNEAGKDTQYF
d_gene: .
j_gene: TRBJ2-3
abundance: once
v_gene: TRBV7-2

CDR3nt: TGTGCCATCAGTGCCGGGACAGAAGCTTATGAGCAGTACTTC
CDR3aa: CAISAGTEAYEQYF
d_gene: TRBD1
j_gene: TRBJ2-7
abundance: .
v_gene: TRBV10-3

CDR3nt: TGTGCCGCGGGGGGGTCACCCCCCTACGAGCAGTACTTC
CDR3aa: CAAGGSPPYEQYF
d_gene: TRBD2
j_gene: TRBJ2-7
abundance: .
v_gene: TRBV28

CDR3nt: TGTGCCAGCAGGGGGGACAGCAACTCCTACGAGCAGTACTTC
CDR3aa: CASRGDSNSYEQYF
d_gene: TRBD1
j_gene: TRBJ2-7
abundance: .
v_gene: TRBV2

CDR3nt: TGTGCCAGTACCCCGACTAGCCCATCCTACGAGCAGTACTTC
CDR3aa: CASTPTSPSYEQYF
d_gene: TRBD2
j_gene: TRBJ2-7
abundance: once
v_gene: TRBV19

CDR3nt: TGTGCCAGCAGATCGGGCTATGCGAGGGTGGAGACCCAGTACTTC
CDR3aa: CASRSGYARVETQYF
d_gene: .
j_gene: TRBJ2-5
abundance: .
v_gene: TRBV27

CDR3nt: TGTGCCAGCAGCGCTGTAGCGGGAGGTCTCGGGGAGCTGTTTTTT
CDR3aa: CASSAVAGGLGELFF
d_gene: TRBD2
j_gene: TRBJ2-2
abundance: .
v_gene: TRBV9

CDR3nt: TGTGCCAGCAGCTTGGGAAACAGGGCCAGCACAGATACGCAGTATTTT
CDR3aa: CASSLGNRASTDTQYF
d_gene: .
j_gene: TRBJ2-3
abundance: .
v_gene: TRBV5-8

CDR3nt: TGTGCCAGTACTCTGGGCCAATGGAACACTGAAGCTTTCTTT
CDR3aa: CASTLGQWNTEAFF
d_gene: .
j_gene: TRBJ1-1
abundance: .
v_gene: TRBV19

CDR3nt: TGTGCCAGCAGGTCGGTTCGTAACAATGAGCAGTTCTTC
CDR3aa: CASRSVRNNEQFF
d_gene: .
j_gene: TRBJ2-1
abundance: .
v_gene: TRBV7-2

CDR3nt: TGCGCCAGCAGTCCCCCGGAGGGCGCACAGACGAATTCACCCCTCCACTTT
CDR3aa: CASSPPEGAQTNSPLHF
d_gene: .
j_gene: TRBJ1-6
abundance: .
v_gene: TRBV23-1

CDR3nt: TGTGCCAGCAGCCTAGAAGGGGGAAGAGAAGCTTTCTTT
CDR3aa: CASSLEGGREAFF
d_gene: .
j_gene: TRBJ1-1
abundance: .
v_gene: TRBV7-9

CDR3nt: TGTGCCAGCAGCGCCTCGAGGGCTCATGGCTACACCTTC
CDR3aa: CASSASRAHGYTF
d_gene: .
j_gene: TRBJ1-2
abundance: .
v_gene: TRBV7-3

CDR3nt: TGTGCCAGCAGTAGGGGACACCTACCTTACAATGAGCAGTTCTTC
CDR3aa: CASSRGHLPYNEQFF
d_gene: .
j_gene: TRBJ2-1
abundance: .
v_gene: TRBV28